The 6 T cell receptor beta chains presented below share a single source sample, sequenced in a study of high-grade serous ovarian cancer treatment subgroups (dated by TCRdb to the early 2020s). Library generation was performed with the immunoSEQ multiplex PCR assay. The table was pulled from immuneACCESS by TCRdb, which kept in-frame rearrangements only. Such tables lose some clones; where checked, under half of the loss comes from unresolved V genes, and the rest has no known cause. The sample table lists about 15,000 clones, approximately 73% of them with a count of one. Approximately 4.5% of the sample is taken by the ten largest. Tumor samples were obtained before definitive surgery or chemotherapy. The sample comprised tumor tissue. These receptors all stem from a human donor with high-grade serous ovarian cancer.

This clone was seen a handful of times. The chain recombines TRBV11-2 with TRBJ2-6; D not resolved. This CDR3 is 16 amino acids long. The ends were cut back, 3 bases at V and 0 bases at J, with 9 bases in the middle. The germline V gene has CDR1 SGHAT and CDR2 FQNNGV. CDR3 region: CASSFLWSSGANVLTF. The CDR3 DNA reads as TGTGCCAGCAGCTTCCTATGGAGCTCTGGGGCCAACGTCCTGACTTTC.

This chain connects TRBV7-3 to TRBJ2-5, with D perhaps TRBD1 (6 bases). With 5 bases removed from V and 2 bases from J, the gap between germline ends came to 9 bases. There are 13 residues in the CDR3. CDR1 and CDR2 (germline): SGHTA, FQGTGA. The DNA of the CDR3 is TGTGCCAGCAGCCCTCAGGGGCAAGAGACCCAGTACTTC. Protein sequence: CASSPQGQETQYF.

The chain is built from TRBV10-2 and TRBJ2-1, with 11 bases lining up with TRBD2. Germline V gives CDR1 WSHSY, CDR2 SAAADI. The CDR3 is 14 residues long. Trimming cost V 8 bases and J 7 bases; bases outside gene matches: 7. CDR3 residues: CASSLAGGWNEQFF. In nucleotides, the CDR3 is TGCGCCAGCTCTTTAGCGGGGGGGTGGAATGAGCAGTTCTTC.

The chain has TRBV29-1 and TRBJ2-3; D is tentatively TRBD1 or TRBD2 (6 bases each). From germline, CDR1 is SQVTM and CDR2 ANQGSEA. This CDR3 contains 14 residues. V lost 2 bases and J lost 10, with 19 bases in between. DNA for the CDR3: TGCAGCGTTGAAAGGGAGTTGGGGGGCGCTTCGCAGTATTTT. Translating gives CSVERELGGASQYF.

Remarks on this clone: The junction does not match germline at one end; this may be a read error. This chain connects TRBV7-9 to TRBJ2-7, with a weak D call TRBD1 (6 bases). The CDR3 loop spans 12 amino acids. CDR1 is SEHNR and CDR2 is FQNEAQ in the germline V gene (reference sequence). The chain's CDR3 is CASSSEVGAAPF. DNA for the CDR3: TGTGCCAGCAGCTCCGAAGTGGGGGCCGCACCCTTC.

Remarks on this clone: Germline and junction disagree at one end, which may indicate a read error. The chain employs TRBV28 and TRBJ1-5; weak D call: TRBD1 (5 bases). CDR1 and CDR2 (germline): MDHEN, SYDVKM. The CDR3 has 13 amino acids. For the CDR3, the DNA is TGTGCAAGCACTGGACACCCCTCTCAGCCCCAGCATTTT. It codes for CASTGHPSQPQHF.